This T cell receptor (beta chain) was identified in a study of T cell responses to AZD1222 COVID-19 vaccine. Per germline, CDR1 SGDLS and CDR2 YYNGEE. The V end was cut by 4 bases, the J end by 6 bases, with 13 bases between. The CDR3 has 14 amino acids. Produced via immunoSEQ multiplex PCR; TCRdb's table is partial and in-frame only. The sample holds around 67,000 clones, less than 90% seen once. This chain uses TRBV9 with TRBJ1-4; D may be TRBD1 (5 bases). This TCR was recovered from an adult in good health. The starting material was peripheral blood, obtained on day 0 of AZD1222 vaccination. CDR3 protein: CASSLQGGDEKLFF. The CDR3 bases are TGTGCCAGCAGCTTGCAGGGTGGCGATGAAAAACTGTTTTTT. Looking up the rest from reference TRBV9 and TRBJ1-4 gives the full variable domain: DSGVTQTPKHLITATGQRVTLRCSPRSGDLSVYWYQQSLDQGLQFLIQYYNGEERAKGNILERFSAQQFPDLHSELNLSSLELGDSALYFCASSLQGGDEKLFFGSGTQLSVL.